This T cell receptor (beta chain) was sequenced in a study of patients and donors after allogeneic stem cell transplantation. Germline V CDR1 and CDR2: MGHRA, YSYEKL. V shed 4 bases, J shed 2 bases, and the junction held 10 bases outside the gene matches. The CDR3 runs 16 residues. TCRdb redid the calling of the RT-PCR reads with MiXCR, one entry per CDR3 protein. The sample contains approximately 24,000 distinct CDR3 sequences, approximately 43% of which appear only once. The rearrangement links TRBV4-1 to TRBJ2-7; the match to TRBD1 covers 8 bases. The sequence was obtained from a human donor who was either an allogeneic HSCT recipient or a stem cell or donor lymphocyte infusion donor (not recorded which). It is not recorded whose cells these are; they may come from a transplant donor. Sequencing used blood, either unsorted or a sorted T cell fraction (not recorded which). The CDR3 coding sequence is TGCGCCAGCAGCCGCCTGGGACAGGCGATAACCTACGAGCAGTACTTC. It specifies CASSRLGQAITYEQYF.